The 24 T cell receptor beta chains presented below share a single source sample, sequenced in a study of shared clonotypes between healthy human individuals (TCRdb year 2020). The library was prepared using the immunoSEQ multiplex PCR assay. Not all clones reach the TCRdb copy of this immuneACCESS table, which keeps in-frame sequences only. Checked studies attribute under half of the gap to unresolved V genes and leave the rest unexplained. The sample has millions of clones on record, about 92% of them singletons. The ten largest make up 0.11% to 0.15% of the sample. Sequencing used naive CD4+ T cells sorted from blood. Explained via the paper, the cell subset or site label denotes: CD45RA+ positively selected. The receptors come from a man aged 18 to 29 in good health.

A word on this clone: Germline is not matched at one junction end, which may reflect a read error. The rearrangement joins TRBV7-7 to TRBJ2-5; D may correspond to TRBD1 or TRBD2 (5 bases each). This CDR3 is built from 14 residues. Germline CDR1 SSHAT, CDR2 FNYEAQ (reference sequence). The CDR3 coding sequence is TGTGCTAGCAGCTCCGGGACCACCCAAGAGACCCAGTACTTC. Protein: CASSSGTTQETQYF.

The chain links TRBV10-3 to TRBJ2-5; D is possibly TRBD1 or TRBD2 (6 bases each). The V gene's germline CDR1 is ENHRY and CDR2 SYGVKD. There are 14 residues in the CDR3. Trimming pared 6 bases from V and 4 bases from J, leaving 15 bases between. CDR3 amino acids: CAIRGGTGLETQYF. DNA for the CDR3: TGTGCCATCAGGGGGGGAACAGGGCTAGAGACCCAGTACTTC.

A word on this clone: Other DNA sequences in this sample translate to the same CDR3. The rearrangement links TRBV18 to TRBJ2-5; D unresolved. Trimming removed 2 bases from V and 4 bases from J, with 5 bases in between. The germline CDR1 and CDR2 sequences are KGHSH and LQKENI. This CDR3 spans 12 amino acids. The chain's CDR3 is CASSPTRETQYF. The CDR3 DNA sequence: TGTGCCAGCTCACCAACTCGAGAGACCCAGTACTTC.

The rearrangement links TRBV19 to TRBJ1-5; D not certain. Germline CDR1 is LNHDA and CDR2 is SQIVND (reference sequence). Trimming left V 6 bases short and J 0 bases short, with 12 bases between. The CDR3 is 15 amino acids. This CDR3 is CASSPTEYSNQPQHF. DNA for the CDR3: TGTGCCAGTAGCCCAACCGAGTATAGCAATCAGCCCCAGCATTTT.

The rearrangement uses TRBV7-9 and TRBJ2-2, with 10 bases that match TRBD2. The length of the CDR3 is 15 residues. J lost 6 bases, V lost 6 bases, and 7 bases had no gene match. CDR1 is SEHNR and CDR2 is FQNEAQ in the germline V gene (reference sequence). Written as DNA, the CDR3 is TGTGCCAGCAGATACCTAGCGGGAGAGGCCGGGGAGCTGTTTTTT. It is translated as CASRYLAGEAGELFF.

V usage is TRBV28 and J usage is TRBJ2-7; 12 nucleotides match TRBD2. The trim removed 3 bases at V and 0 bases at J, leaving 12 bases unmatched. The CDR3 has 19 residues. Germline loops: CDR1 MDHEN, CDR2 SYDVKM. CDR3 sequence: CASSFSLAGGPGSSYEQYF. In DNA, the CDR3 is TGTGCCAGCAGTTTTAGTCTAGCGGGGGGGCCCGGTAGCTCCTACGAGCAGTACTTC.

The J gene is TRBJ2-7, the V gene TRBV25-1; TRBD2 aligns across 7 bases. Trimming took 7 bases from V and 0 from J; bases not matched to a gene: 12. The CDR3 is 16 residues long. Germline lookup yields CDR1 MGHDK and CDR2 SYGVNS. The CDR3 DNA reads as TGTGCCAGCACAAACGCAGAGCGGGGCGGCTCCTACGAGCAGTACTTC. It encodes CASTNAERGGSYEQYF.

In its sample, this clone was seen once. This rearrangement joins TRBV19 to TRBJ2-1; D gene uncertain. CDR1 and CDR2 from the germline V gene are LNHDA and SQIVND (reference sequence). The CDR3 extends over 16 amino acids. With 6 bases removed from V and 0 bases from J, the gap between germline ends came to 15 bases. The CDR3, as DNA: TGTGCCAGTAGGAGTAGTTTTTCGAGCTCCTACAATGAGCAGTTCTTC. It translates to CASRSSFSSSYNEQFF.

The chain combines TRBV5-6 with TRBJ1-6; D remains ambiguous. The germline gives CDR1 SGHDT, CDR2 YYEEEE. This CDR3 has 14 amino acids. V dropped 0 bases and J dropped 6 bases, with 7 bases sitting between them. In DNA, the CDR3 is TGTGCCAGCAGCTTGGAGACTGTTAATTCACCCCTCCACTTT. It encodes CASSLETVNSPLHF. The full variable domain, in which reference TRBV5-6 and TRBJ1-6 provide the parts outside the CDR3, is DAGVTQSPTHLIKTRGQQVTLRCSPKSGHDTVSWYQQALGQGPQFIFQYYEEEERQRGNFPDRFSGHQFPNYSSELNVNALLLGDSALYLCASSLETVNSPLHFGNGTRLTVT.

This clone occurred once. The rearrangement joins TRBV5-1 to TRBJ2-5; maybe TRBD1 (5 bases). CDR1 and CDR2 from the germline V gene are SGHRS and YFSETQ. Trimming removed 1 base at V and 2 bases at J, with 12 bases between. The CDR3 has 15 amino acids. The CDR3 here is CASSLIGDSQETQYF. CDR3 in DNA: TGCGCCAGCAGCTTGATTGGAGACAGTCAAGAGACCCAGTACTTC.

DNA of the CDR3: TGTGCCAGCAGCGTAGAAGGGGGCGAATTCACTGAAGCTTTCTTT. Its translation is CASSVEGGEFTEAFF. This chain links TRBV9 with TRBJ1-1, with 7 positions matching TRBD1. The germline V gene encodes CDR1 SGDLS and CDR2 YYNGEE. The CDR3 spans 15 residues. V lost 0 bases and J lost 4; bases outside the gene matches: 6.

V usage is TRBV19 and J usage is TRBJ1-5; 9 nucleotides line up with TRBD1. The germline V gene encodes CDR1 LNHDA and CDR2 SQIVND (reference sequence). The J segment lost 2 bases and the V segment lost 7 bases, leaving 6 bases of the junction unmatched. The CDR3 has 15 residues. The CDR3 is CASTTGGSGNQPQHF. In DNA, the CDR3 is TGTGCCAGTACCACAGGGGGCTCTGGCAATCAGCCCCAGCATTTT.

The chain links TRBV5-5 to TRBJ1-1, with 7 bases lining up with TRBD1. The V gene end was trimmed by 5 bases and the J gene end by 0 bases; junction bases not matched to a gene: 7. The V gene's germline CDR1 is SGHKS and CDR2 YYEKEE (reference sequence). The CDR3 contains 15 residues. In DNA, the CDR3 is TGTGCCAGCAGGACGGGACAGTTCCTGAACACTGAAGCTTTCTTT. Translated: CASRTGQFLNTEAFF.

The J gene is TRBJ1-1, the V gene TRBV6-6, with D unclear. The V and J ends lost 6 bases and 11 bases respectively, with 22 bases between them. The CDR3 sequence is 14 residues long. Germline values: CDR1 MNHNY, CDR2 SVGAGI (reference sequence). CDR3 nucleotides: TGTGCCAGCAGGCGGGGAATAGGAGGAGGAGGCGCTTTCTTT. Translating gives CASRRGIGGGGAFF.

The chain joins TRBV25-1 to TRBJ1-1; no firm D call. Trimming took 3 bases from V and 10 from J, leaving 15 bases between them. Germline assignment: CDR1 MGHDK and CDR2 SYGVNS. The CDR3 covers 13 residues. CDR3 sequence: CASSDEVTLRAFF. CDR3 nucleotides: TGTGCCAGCAGTGATGAGGTCACCCTCCGAGCTTTCTTT. Full variable domain (rest looked up from reference TRBV25-1 and TRBJ1-1): EADIYQTPRYLVIGTGKKITLECSQTMGHDKMYWYQQDPGMELHLIHYSYGVNSTEKGDLSSESTVSRIRTEHFPLTLESARPSHTSQYLCASSDEVTLRAFFGQGTRLTVV.

The rearrangement joins TRBV27 to TRBJ2-5; 9 bases align to TRBD1. With the DNA end fitting TRBJ2-7 better, the J assignment may be wrong. The V gene's germline CDR1 is MNHEY and CDR2 SMNVEV (reference sequence). This CDR3 region has 13 residues. CDR3 loop: CASSGDRAYEQYF. The DNA of the CDR3 is TGTGCCAGCAGTGGGGACAGGGCTTACGAGCAGTACTTC.

The chain carries TRBV5-6 and TRBJ2-1; TRBD2 matches at 10 bases. This CDR3 spans 15 amino acids. Germline V gene lookup returns CDR1 SGHDT and CDR2 YYEEEE. After removal of 4 bases from V and 8 bases from J, the junction contained 9 bases not matched to a gene. The CDR3: CASSPLAGGVDEQFF. The CDR3 DNA reads as TGTGCCAGCAGCCCTTTAGCGGGAGGTGTAGATGAGCAGTTCTTC.

V gene TRBV7-2 combines with J gene TRBJ2-5; the D gene is possibly TRBD2 (6 bases). Germline V gene sequence: CDR1 SGHTA, CDR2 FQGNSA. This CDR3 is 15 amino acids long. V gave up 1 base and J gave up 6 bases, with 15 bases separating them. In DNA, the CDR3 is TGTGCCAGCAGCTTAGTAGTCCGGGAGTTAAAGACCCAGTACTTC. Its protein product is CASSLVVRELKTQYF.

In regard to this clone: Distinct nucleotide sequences in the sample also encode this CDR3. The chain combines TRBV5-1 with TRBJ2-2; tentatively, D is TRBD1 (5 bases). The length of the CDR3 is 14 residues. The V and J ends lost 4 bases and 1 base respectively, with 8 bases between them. The germline V gene has CDR1 SGHRS and CDR2 YFSETQ. Written as DNA, the CDR3 is TGCGCCAGCAGCACCGGACAGAACACCGGGGAGCTGTTTTTT. This sequence encodes CASSTGQNTGELFF.

V and J are TRBV19 and TRBJ1-4; TRBD1 agrees at 7 bases. Germline CDR1 LNHDA, CDR2 SQIVND (reference sequence). This CDR3 region has 13 residues. The V segment lost 5 bases and the J segment 8 bases; nucleotides outside the gene matches: 5. The CDR3, as DNA: TGTGCCAGTAGTGACAGGGTTGTCGAAAAACTGTTTTTT. This sequence encodes CASSDRVVEKLFF.

The J gene is TRBJ2-1, the V gene TRBV15, with D tentatively TRBD2 (6 bases). The CDR3 sequence is 15 residues long. In germline, CDR1 is LNHNV, CDR2 YYDKDF (reference sequence). V gave up 0 bases and J gave up 3 bases, with 9 bases separating them. CDR3 bases: TGTGCCACCAGCAGAGACGGGAGTTTCTACAATGAGCAGTTCTTC. Its protein product is CATSRDGSFYNEQFF.

The chain employs TRBV28 and TRBJ2-7; 7 bases fit TRBD1. The CDR3 spans 14 residues. Germline V gene sequence: CDR1 MDHEN, CDR2 SYDVKM. J lost 5 bases, V lost 5 bases, and 9 bases had no gene match. CDR3 amino acids: CASSPPDRVHEQYF. The CDR3 DNA follows: TGTGCCAGCAGTCCCCCCGACAGGGTCCACGAGCAGTACTTC.

This chain joins TRBV5-6 and TRBJ2-7, with D hard to call. The CDR3 has 13 residues. Germline V lookup: CDR1 SGHDT, CDR2 YYEEEE. The germline V and J ends were trimmed by 1 base and 3 bases, with 8 bases remaining between them. The CDR3, as DNA: TGTGCCAGCAGCTTGACGGCAGGCTACGAGCAGTACTTC. It yields the protein CASSLTAGYEQYF.

This clone was seen only once. The chain combines TRBV11-2 with TRBJ1-1; 7 nucleotides agree with TRBD1. V was pared by 2 bases and J by 5 bases, with 11 bases of the junction left unmatched. The CDR3 is 16 amino acids. Germline V gene data show CDR1 as SGHAT and CDR2 as FQNNGV. DNA for the CDR3: TGTGCCAGCAGCTTAACGGGAAACAGGGGAGGGACTGAAGCTTTCTTT. Its translation: CASSLTGNRGGTEAFF.